This TCR beta chain was identified in a study of OX40 agonist ivuxolimab in advanced cancers. Baseline, cycle 4 day 1, and cycle 7 day 1 were the blood sampling points. V shed 5 bases and J 10 bases; nucleotides not matched to a gene: 17. Germline V gene sequence: CDR1 SEHNR, CDR2 FQNEAQ (reference sequence). This CDR3 region has 16 residues. Clones were read by immunoSEQ multiplex PCR, and TCRdb kept only the in-frame ones, dropping some. The sample yields under 95,000 clones, around 90% seen once. The clonotype was recovered from an adult with an advanced solid tumor such as melanoma, head and neck, liver or kidney cancer. The V and J genes are TRBV7-9 and TRBJ2-5; 9 bases line up with TRBD2. This specimen consisted of CD4+ or CD8+ T cells sorted from blood, obtained in a trial of the OX40 agonist ivuxolimab. The CDR3: CASSLPSSGAIMGQYF. Here the CDR3 DNA reads TGTGCCAGCAGCCTCCCGTCTAGCGGGGCCATAATGGGCCAGTACTTC.